The T cell receptor beta chain described here comes from a study of blood T cell repertoires in COVID-19. Study context: Acute-phase and convalescent COVID-19 samples originated in the United States, Italy and Spain.

This CDR3 region has 16 residues. Germline V CDR1 and CDR2: SGDLS, YYNGEE. J gave up 4 bases and V 3 bases, and 8 bases lay outside the gene matches. Original processing notes: Reference gene primer amplification gave estimated nucleated cell counts. Method: immunoSEQ multiplex PCR; TCRdb's copy keeps in-frame clones and lacks some. The V and J calls and the clone size are those of that table, but D and trimming were determined from the DNA. The table lists fewer than 55,000 clones, around 83% of them singletons. The sample taken for sequencing was peripheral blood. The chain employs TRBV9 and TRBJ1-4; 8 positions agree with TRBD1. This receptor was taken from a man aged 45-65 years with acute or convalescent COVID-19. The CDR3 loop reads CASSADRERINEKLFF. The CDR3 DNA follows: TGTGCCAGCAGCGCGGACAGGGAAAGAATTAATGAAAAACTGTTTTTT.